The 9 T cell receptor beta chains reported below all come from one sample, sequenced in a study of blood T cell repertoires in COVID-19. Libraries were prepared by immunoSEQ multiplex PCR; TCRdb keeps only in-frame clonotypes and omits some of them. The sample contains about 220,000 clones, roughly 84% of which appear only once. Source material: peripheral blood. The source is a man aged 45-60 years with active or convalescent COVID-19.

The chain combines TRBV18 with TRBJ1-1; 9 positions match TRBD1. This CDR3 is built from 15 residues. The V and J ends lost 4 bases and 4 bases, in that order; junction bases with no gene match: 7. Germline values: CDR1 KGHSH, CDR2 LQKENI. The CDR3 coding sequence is TGTGCCAGCTCACGAAGACAGGGGGATGGCACTGAAGCTTTCTTT. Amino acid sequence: CASSRRQGDGTEAFF. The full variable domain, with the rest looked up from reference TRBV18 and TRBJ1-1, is NAGVMQNPRHLVRRRGQEARLRCSPMKGHSHVYWYRQLPEEGLKFMVYLQKENIIDESGMPKERFSAEFPKEGPSILRIQQVVRGDSAAYFCASSRRQGDGTEAFFGQGTRLTVV.

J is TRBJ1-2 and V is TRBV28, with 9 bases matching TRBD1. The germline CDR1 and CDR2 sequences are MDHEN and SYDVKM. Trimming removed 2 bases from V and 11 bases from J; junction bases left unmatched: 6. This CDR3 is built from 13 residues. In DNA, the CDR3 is TGTGCCAGCAGTTTAGGACAGGGGCCTTTTTACACCTTC. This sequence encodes CASSLGQGPFYTF.

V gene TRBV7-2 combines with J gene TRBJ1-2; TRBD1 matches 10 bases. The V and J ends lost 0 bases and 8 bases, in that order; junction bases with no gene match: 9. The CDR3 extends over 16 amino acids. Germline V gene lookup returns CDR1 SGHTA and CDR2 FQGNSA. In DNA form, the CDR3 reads TGTGCCAGCAGCTTAGCTGGGGGGGGACAGGGGTTAGGCTACACCTTC. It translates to CASSLAGGGQGLGYTF.

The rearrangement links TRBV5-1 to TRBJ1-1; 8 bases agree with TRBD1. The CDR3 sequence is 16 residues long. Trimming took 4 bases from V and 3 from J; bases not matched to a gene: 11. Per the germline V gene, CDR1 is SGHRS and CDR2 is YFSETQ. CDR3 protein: CASSLDGQGGYTEAFF. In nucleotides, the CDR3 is TGCGCCAGCAGCCTAGACGGACAGGGCGGGTACACTGAAGCTTTCTTT.

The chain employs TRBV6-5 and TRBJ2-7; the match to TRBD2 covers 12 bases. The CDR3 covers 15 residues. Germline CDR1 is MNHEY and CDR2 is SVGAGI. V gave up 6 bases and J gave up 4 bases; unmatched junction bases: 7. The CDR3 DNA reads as TGTGCCAGCAGCGCCCCTAGCGGGAGGGGATACGAGCAGTACTTC. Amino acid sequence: CASSAPSGRGYEQYF.

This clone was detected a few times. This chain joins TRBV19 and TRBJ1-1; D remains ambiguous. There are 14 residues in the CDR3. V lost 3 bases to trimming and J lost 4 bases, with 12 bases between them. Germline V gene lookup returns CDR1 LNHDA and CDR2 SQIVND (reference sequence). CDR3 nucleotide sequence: TGTGCCAGTAGTATGGGCCCTTCCGGCACTGAAGCTTTCTTT. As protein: CASSMGPSGTEAFF.

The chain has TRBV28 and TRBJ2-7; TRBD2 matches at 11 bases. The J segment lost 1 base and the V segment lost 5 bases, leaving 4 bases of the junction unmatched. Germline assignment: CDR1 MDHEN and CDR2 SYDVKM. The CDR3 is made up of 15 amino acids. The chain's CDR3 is CASSPGTSGSYEQYF. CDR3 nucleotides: TGTGCCAGCAGTCCCGGGACTAGCGGTTCCTACGAGCAGTACTTC.

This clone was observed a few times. The CDR3 reads CATKTGNTEAFF. As DNA, the CDR3 is TGTGCCACTAAGACAGGGAACACTGAAGCTTTCTTT. The chain is built from TRBV19 and TRBJ1-1; weak D call: TRBD1 (6 bases). V was trimmed by 10 bases and J by 1 base, leaving 10 bases between them. CDR1 and CDR2 (germline): LNHDA, SQIVND (reference sequence). This CDR3 spans 12 amino acids.

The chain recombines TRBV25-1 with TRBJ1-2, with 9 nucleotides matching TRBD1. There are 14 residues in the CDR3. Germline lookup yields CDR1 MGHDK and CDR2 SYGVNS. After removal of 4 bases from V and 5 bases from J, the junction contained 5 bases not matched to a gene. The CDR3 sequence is CASSVTGGPYGYTF. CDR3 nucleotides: TGTGCCAGCAGTGTTACAGGGGGCCCATATGGCTACACCTTC.